This TCR beta chain came from a study of blood T cell repertoires in COVID-19. CDR1 and CDR2 (germline): SGHNT, YYREEE (reference sequence). The CDR3 runs 16 residues. V gave up 4 bases and J gave up 0 bases, with 17 bases separating them. How the authors handled the data: Estimates of nucleated cell counts were drawn from the amplification of reference gene primers. Profiled with immunoSEQ multiplex PCR; TCRdb holds only in-frame clones, not every one. The DNA gave D and trimming, while V, J and clone size come from that table. The sample yields 100,000 to 150,000 clones, around nine tenths seen once.

Sequencing was performed on peripheral blood. This clonotype was sampled from a woman between 65 and 79 years old with COVID-19, enrolled during active disease. The genes are TRBV5-4 and TRBJ2-7; perhaps TRBD2 as D (6 bases). The CDR3 loop is CASSAASAGPSYEQYF. The CDR3 DNA reads as TGTGCCAGCAGCGCTGCGTCGGCGGGGCCCTCCTACGAGCAGTACTTC.